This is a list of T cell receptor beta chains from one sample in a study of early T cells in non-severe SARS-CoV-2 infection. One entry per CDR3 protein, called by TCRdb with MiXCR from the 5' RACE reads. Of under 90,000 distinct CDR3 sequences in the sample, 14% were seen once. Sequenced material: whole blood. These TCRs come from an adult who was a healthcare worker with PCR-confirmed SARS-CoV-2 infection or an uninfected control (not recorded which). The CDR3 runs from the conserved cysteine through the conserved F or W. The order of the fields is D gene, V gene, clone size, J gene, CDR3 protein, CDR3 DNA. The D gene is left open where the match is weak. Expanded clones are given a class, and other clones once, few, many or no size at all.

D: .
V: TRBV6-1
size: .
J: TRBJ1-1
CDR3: CASSPNGQTGITEAFF
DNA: TGTGCCAGCAGCCCCAACGGACAGACGGGCATCACTGAAGCTTTCTTT

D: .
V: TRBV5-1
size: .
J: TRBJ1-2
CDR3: CASSLASLSGYTF
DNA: TGCGCCAGCAGCTTGGCAAGTCTCTCTGGCTACACCTTC

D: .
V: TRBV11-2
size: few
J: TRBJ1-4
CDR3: CASSLGTMYSTNEKLFF
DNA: TGTGCCAGCAGCTTAGGGACCATGTATAGCACTAATGAAAAACTGTTTTTT

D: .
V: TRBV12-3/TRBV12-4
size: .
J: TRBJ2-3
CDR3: CASSERVRTDTQYF
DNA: TGTGCCAGCAGTGAACGTGTTCGGACAGATACGCAGTATTTT

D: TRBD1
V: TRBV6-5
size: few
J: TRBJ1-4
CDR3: CASSYLGQGKEKLFF
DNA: TGTGCCAGCAGTTACCTAGGACAGGGGAAGGAAAAACTGTTTTTT

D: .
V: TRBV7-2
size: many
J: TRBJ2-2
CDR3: CASSLSPGVTGELFF
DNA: TGTGCCAGCAGCTTATCGCCAGGGGTAACCGGGGAGCTGTTTTTT

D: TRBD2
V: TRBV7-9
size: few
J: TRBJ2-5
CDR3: CASSLWASGAIQETQYF
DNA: TGTGCCAGCAGCTTATGGGCTAGCGGGGCGATACAAGAGACCCAGTACTTC

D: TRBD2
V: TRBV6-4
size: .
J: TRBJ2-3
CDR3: CASSRLAGETDTQYF
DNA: TGTGCCAGCAGCCGGCTAGCGGGGGAGACAGATACGCAGTATTTT

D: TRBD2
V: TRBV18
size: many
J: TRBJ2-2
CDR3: CASSPSILAGVTGELFF
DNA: TGTGCCAGCTCACCATCGATTCTAGCGGGGGTCACCGGGGAGCTGTTTTTT

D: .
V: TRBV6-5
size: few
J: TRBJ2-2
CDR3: CASSYSSGYGEAGELFF
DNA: TGTGCCAGCAGTTACTCGAGTGGGTATGGAGAGGCCGGGGAGCTGTTTTTT

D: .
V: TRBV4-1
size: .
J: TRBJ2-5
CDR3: CASSRAIQVQETQYF
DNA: TGCGCCAGCAGCCGGGCCATTCAGGTCCAAGAGACCCAGTACTTC

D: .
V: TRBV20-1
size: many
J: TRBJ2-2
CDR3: CSASPWGPGELFF
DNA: TGCAGTGCCTCACCGTGGGGTCCCGGGGAGCTGTTTTTT

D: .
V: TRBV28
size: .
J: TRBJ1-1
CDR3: CASSSEYANTEAFF
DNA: TGTGCCAGCAGTTCCGAGTATGCGAACACTGAAGCTTTCTTT

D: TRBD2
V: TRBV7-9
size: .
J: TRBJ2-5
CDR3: CASSPRLAGAVETQYF
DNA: TGTGCCAGCAGCCCTAGACTAGCGGGGGCGGTCGAGACCCAGTACTTC

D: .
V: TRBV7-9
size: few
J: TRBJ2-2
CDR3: CASSWDVDTGELFF
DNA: TGTGCCAGCAGCTGGGACGTGGACACCGGGGAGCTGTTTTTT

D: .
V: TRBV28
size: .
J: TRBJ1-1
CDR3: CASSSGNTEAFF
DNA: TGTGCCAGCAGTTCTGGAAACACTGAAGCTTTCTTT

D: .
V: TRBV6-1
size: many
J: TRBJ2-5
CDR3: CASLDGGGGQETQYF
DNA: TGTGCCAGCCTCGACGGGGGAGGTGGACAAGAGACCCAGTACTTC

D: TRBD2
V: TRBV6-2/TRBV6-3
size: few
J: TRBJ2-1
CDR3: CASSHPEGLAGLYNEQFF
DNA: TGTGCCAGCAGCCACCCGGAGGGTCTAGCGGGGTTATACAATGAGCAGTTCTTC